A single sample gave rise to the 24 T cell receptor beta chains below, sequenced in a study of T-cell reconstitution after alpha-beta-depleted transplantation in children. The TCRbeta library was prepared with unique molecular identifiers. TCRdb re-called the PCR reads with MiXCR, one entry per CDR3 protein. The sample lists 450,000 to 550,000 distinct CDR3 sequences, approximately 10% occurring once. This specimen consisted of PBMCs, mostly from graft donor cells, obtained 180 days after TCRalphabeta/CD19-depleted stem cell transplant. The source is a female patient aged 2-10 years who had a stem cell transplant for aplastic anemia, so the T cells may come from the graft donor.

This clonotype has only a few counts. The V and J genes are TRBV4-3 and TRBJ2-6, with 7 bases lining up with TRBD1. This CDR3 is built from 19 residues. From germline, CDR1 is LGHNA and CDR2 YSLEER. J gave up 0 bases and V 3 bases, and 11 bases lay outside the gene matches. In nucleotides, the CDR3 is TGCGCCAGCAGCCAGTATGGACAGGCCTCGCTCTCTGGGGCCAACGTCCTGACTTTC. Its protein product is CASSQYGQASLSGANVLTF.

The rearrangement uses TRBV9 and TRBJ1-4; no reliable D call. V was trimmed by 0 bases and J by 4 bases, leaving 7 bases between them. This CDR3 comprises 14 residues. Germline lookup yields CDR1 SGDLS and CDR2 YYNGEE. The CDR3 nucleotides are TGTGCCAGCAGCGTAGAAGGGCTTAATGAAAAACTGTTTTTT. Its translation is CASSVEGLNEKLFF.

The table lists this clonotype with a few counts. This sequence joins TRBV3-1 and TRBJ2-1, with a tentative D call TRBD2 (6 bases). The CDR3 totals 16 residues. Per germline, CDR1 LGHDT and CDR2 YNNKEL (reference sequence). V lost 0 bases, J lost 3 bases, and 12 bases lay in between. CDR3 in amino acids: CASSQDKGSGYNEQFF. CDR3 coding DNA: TGTGCCAGCAGCCAAGATAAGGGTAGCGGCTACAATGAGCAGTTCTTC.

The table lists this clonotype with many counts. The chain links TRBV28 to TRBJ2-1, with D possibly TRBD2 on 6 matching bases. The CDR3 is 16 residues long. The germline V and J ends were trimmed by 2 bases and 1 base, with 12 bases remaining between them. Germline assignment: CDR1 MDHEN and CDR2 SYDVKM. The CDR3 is CASSLPRGMSYNEQFF. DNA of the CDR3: TGTGCCAGCAGTTTACCCCGGGGGATGTCCTACAATGAGCAGTTCTTC.

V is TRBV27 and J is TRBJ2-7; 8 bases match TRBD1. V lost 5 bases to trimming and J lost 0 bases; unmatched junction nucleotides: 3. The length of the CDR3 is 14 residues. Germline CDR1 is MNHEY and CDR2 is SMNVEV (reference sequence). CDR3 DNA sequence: TGTGCCAGCAGTGCGACAGGGGACTCCTACGAGCAGTACGTC. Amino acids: CASSATGDSYEQYV.

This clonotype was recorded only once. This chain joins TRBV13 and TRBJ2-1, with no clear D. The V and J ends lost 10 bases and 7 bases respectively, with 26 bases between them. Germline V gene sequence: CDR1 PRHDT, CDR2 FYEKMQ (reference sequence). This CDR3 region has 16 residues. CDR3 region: CAIGLGLLCWGNEQFF. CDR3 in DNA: TGTGCCATCGGCTTAGGGCTCCTCTGCTGGGGTAATGAGCAGTTCTTC. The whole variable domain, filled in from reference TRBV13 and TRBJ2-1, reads AAGVIQSPRHLIKEKRETATLKCYPIPRHDTVYWYQQGPGQDPQFLISFYEKMQSDKGSIPDRFSAQQFSDYHSELNMSSLELGDSALYFCAIGLGLLCWGNEQFFGPGTRLTVL.

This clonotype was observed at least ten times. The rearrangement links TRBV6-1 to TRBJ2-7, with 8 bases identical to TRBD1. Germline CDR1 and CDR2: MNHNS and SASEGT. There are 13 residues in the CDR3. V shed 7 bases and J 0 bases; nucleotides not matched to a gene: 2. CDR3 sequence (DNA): TGTGCCAGCACAGGACAGGGCTCCTACGAGCAGTACTTC. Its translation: CASTGQGSYEQYF.

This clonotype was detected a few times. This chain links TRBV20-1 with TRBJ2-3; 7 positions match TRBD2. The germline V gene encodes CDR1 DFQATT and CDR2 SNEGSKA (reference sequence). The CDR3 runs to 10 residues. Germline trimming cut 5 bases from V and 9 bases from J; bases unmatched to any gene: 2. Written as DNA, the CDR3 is TGCAGTGCTGGGGGGGGAACGCAGTATTTT. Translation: CSAGGGTQYF.

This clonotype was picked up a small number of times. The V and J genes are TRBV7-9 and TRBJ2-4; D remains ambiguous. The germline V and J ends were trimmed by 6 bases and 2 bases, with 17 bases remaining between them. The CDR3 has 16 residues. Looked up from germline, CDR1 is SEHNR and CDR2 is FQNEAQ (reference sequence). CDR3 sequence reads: CASSKDDGFPKNIQYF. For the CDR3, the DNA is TGTGCCAGCAGTAAAGACGACGGGTTTCCCAAAAACATTCAGTACTTC.

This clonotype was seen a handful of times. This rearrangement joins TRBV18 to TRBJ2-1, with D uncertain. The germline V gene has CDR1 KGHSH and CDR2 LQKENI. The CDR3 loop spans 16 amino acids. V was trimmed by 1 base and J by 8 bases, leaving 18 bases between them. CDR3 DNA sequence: TGTGCCAGCTCACCACTTCGGCAGTCCCGCCCTTATGAGCAGTTCTTC. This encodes CASSPLRQSRPYEQFF.

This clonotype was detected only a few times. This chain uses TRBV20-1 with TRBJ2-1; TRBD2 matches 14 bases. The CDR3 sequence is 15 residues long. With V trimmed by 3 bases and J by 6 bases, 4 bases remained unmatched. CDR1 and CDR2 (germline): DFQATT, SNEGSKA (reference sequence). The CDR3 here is CSARTGTSGSNEQFF. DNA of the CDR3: TGCAGTGCTAGGACCGGGACTAGCGGGAGCAATGAGCAGTTCTTC.

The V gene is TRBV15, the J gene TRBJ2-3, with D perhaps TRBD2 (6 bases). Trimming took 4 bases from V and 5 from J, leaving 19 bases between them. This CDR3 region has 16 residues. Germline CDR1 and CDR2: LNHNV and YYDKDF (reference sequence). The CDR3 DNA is TGTGCCACCAGCACATCCGGAGGGCCCCGGGGAGATACGCAGTATTTT. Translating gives CATSTSGGPRGDTQYF. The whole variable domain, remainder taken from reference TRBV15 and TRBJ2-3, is DAMVIQNPRYQVTQFGKPVTLSCSQTLNHNVMYWYQQKSSQAPKLLFHYYDKDFNNEADTPDNFQSRRPNTSFCFLDIRSPGLGDTAMYLCATSTSGGPRGDTQYFGPGTRLTVL.

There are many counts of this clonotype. The CDR3 is CASRVTGSYEQYF. The DNA of the CDR3 is TGTGCCAGCAGGGTGACGGGATCCTACGAGCAGTACTTC. The V call is TRBV7-9, the J call TRBJ2-7; possibly TRBD2 for D (5 bases). V was clipped by 6 bases and J by 1 base, with 10 bases between them. Germline-derived CDR1 and CDR2 are SEHNR and FQNEAQ (reference sequence). The CDR3 is made up of 13 amino acids.

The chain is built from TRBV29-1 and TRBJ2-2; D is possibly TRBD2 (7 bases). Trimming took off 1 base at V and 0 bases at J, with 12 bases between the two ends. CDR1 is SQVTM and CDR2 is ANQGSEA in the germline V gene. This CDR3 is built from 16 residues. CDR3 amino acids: CSVEGTAGSNTGELFF. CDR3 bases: TGCAGCGTTGAAGGGACAGCGGGGTCGAACACCGGGGAGCTGTTTTTT.

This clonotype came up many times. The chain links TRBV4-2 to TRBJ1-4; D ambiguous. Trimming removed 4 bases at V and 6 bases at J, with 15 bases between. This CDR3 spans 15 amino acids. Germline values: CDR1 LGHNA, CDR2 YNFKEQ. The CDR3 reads CASSPIVYLDEKLFF. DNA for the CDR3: TGTGCCAGCAGCCCTATTGTCTATCTGGATGAAAAACTGTTTTTT.

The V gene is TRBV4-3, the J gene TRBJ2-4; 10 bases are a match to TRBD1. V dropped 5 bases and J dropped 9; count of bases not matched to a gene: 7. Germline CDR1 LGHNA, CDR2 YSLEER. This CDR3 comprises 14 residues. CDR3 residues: CASSTLTGGVIQYF. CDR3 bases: TGCGCCAGCAGCACCCTGACAGGGGGCGTCATTCAGTACTTC.

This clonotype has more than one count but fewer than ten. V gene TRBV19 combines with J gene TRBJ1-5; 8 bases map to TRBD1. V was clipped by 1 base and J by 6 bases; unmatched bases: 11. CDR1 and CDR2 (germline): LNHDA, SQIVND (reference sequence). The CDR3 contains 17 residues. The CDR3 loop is CASSIGPGGGPGQPQHF. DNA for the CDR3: TGTGCCAGTAGTATAGGGCCAGGGGGCGGACCGGGTCAGCCCCAGCATTTT. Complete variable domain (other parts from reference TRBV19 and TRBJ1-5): DGGITQSPKYLFRKEGQNVTLSCEQNLNHDAMYWYRQDPGQGLRLIYYSQIVNDFQKGDIAEGYSVSREKKESFPLTVTSAQKNPTAFYLCASSIGPGGGPGQPQHFGDGTRLSIL.

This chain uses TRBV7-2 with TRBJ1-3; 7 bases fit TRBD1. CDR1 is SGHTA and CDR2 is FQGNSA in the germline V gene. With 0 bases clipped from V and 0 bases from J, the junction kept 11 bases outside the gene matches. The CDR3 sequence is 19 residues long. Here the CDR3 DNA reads TGTGCCAGCAGCTTAGCCCCGGTCCCACAGGGGAACTCTGGAAACACCATATATTTT. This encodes CASSLAPVPQGNSGNTIYF.

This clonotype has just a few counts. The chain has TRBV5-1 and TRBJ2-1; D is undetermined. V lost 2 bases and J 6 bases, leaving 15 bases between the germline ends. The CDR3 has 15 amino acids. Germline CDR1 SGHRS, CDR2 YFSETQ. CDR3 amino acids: CASSFGPSRPNEQFF. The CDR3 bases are TGCGCCAGCAGCTTTGGTCCCTCACGCCCCAATGAGCAGTTCTTC.

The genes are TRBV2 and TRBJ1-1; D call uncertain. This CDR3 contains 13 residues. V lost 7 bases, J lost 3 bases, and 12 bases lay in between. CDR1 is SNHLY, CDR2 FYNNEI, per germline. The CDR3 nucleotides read TGTGCCAGCAACCTCCGAAGGGACACTGAAGCTTTCTTT. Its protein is CASNLRRDTEAFF.

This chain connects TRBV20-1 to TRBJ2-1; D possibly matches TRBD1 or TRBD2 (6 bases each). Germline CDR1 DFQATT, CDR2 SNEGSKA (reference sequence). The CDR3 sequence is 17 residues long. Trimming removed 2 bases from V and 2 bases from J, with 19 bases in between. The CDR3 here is CSARFHRDSFTYNEQFF. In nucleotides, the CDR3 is TGCAGTGCTAGATTCCACAGGGACTCCTTCACCTACAATGAGCAGTTCTTC.

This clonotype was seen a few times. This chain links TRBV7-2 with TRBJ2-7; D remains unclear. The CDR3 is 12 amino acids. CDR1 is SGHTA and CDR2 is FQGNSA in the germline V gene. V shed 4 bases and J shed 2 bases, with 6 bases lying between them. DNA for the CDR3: TGTGCCAGCAGCTGGGATACCTACGAGCAGTACTTC. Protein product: CASSWDTYEQYF. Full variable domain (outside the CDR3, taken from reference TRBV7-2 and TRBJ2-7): GAGVSQSPSNKVTEKGKDVELRCDPISGHTALYWYRQSLGQGLEFLIYFQGNSAPDKSGLPSDRFSAERTGGSVSTLTIQRTQQEDSAVYLCASSWDTYEQYFGPGTRLTVT.

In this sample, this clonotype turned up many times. CDR3: CASSSGSWGDTQYF. The CDR3, as DNA: TGTGCCAGTTCTAGCGGGAGCTGGGGAGATACGCAGTATTTT. The chain joins TRBV11-2 to TRBJ2-3; 10 bases match TRBD2. V trimming: 9 bases; J trimming: 5 bases; junction bases outside the gene matches: 8. CDR1 and CDR2 (germline): SGHAT, FQNNGV. The CDR3 totals 14 residues.

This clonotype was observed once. CDR3 sequence: CASSQDGGGTEAFF. CDR3 DNA: TGCGCCAGCAGCCAAGATGGGGGAGGCACTGAAGCTTTCTTT. The V gene is TRBV4-3, the J gene TRBJ1-1; TRBD1 is a possible D gene (5 bases). CDR1 and CDR2 from the germline V gene are LGHNA and YSLEER. The CDR3 totals 14 residues. Between the trimmed V and J ends, which lost 0 bases and 4 bases, there was a span of 9 bases.